This record covers a single TCR beta chain. The CDR3 has 15 residues. Germline CDR1 is LGHDT and CDR2 is YNNKEL (reference sequence). J gave up 7 bases and V 3 bases, and 7 bases lay outside the gene matches. The data stem from a study of identical twins. TCRdb processed the 5' RACE reads anew with MiXCR; each CDR3 protein has one entry. The sample gives about 520,000 distinct CDR3 sequences, roughly a fifth of which show up once; approximately 0.95% is in the top ten. The same data also went into a second study, on T cells expressing NK-cell markers.

The gene calls are TRBV3-1 and TRBJ2-2; 8 nucleotides match TRBD1. Sequencing used CD4+ T cells sorted from blood. The receptor was isolated from a woman aged 18 to 35 in good health. The CDR3 DNA follows: TGTGCCAGCAGCCACCCAGGACAGGGTGGCGGGGAGCTGTTTTTT. Its protein is CASSHPGQGGGELFF. Variable domain in full (rest from reference TRBV3-1 and TRBJ2-2): DTAVSQTPKYLVTQMGNDKSIKCEQNLGHDTMYWYKQDSKKFLKIMFSYNNKELIINETVPNRFSPKSPDKAHLNLHINSLELGDSAVYFCASSHPGQGGGELFFGEGSRLTVL.